Listed here are 16 T cell receptor beta chains from one sample, sequenced in a study of T cells in Graves' hyperthyroidism and ophthalmopathy. What was amplified from RNA transcripts were TCR beta CDR3 regions. HTBI primers were used for first-round RT-PCR of the TCR CDR3. One entry per CDR3 protein results from TCRdb running MiXCR on the multiplex PCR reads. The profile covers around 400,000 distinct CDR3 sequences, with approximately 14% appearing a single time and 28% taken by the ten largest. Sample: blood. The source is a young woman with Graves' hyperthyroidism that later progressed to Graves' ophthalmopathy.

This clonotype was picked up a small number of times. One end of the junction does not line up with germline, which may come from a read error. The V gene is TRBV6-1, the J gene TRBJ2-5; D is tentatively TRBD1 or TRBD2 (8 bases each). This CDR3 comprises 15 residues. Germline assignment: CDR1 MNHNS and CDR2 SASEGT. The CDR3 sequence is CASTEGRDRLERENF. The DNA of the CDR3 is TGTGCCAGCACAGAAGGCCGGGACAGGTTAGAGCGGGAGAACTTC.

This clonotype was seen many times. The chain joins TRBV28 to TRBJ2-1; D is undetermined. Trimming stripped 5 bases from V and 3 bases from J, with 11 bases between. The CDR3 consists of 14 residues. In germline, CDR1 is MDHEN, CDR2 SYDVKM. In DNA form, the CDR3 reads TGTGCCAGCAGTCCTCTTGTATACTACAATGAGCAGTTCTTC. This codes for CASSPLVYYNEQFF.

This clonotype came up many times. V usage is TRBV7-2 and J usage is TRBJ2-3; the match to TRBD2 covers 13 bases. CDR1 is SGHTA and CDR2 is FQGNSA in the germline V gene. The V segment lost 5 bases and the J segment 0 bases; nucleotides outside the gene matches: 5. The length of the CDR3 is 17 residues. The CDR3 spells CASSPGTSGISTDTQYF. CDR3 bases: TGTGCCAGCAGCCCAGGGACTAGCGGGATAAGCACAGATACGCAGTATTTT.

Comment on this clonotype: The CDR3 does not close with the conserved phenylalanine or tryptophan, likely indicating a read error. This chain joins TRBV20-1 and TRBJ2-7, with 9 bases lining up with TRBD2. V trimming: 5 bases; J trimming: 3 bases; junction bases outside the gene matches: 11. CDR3 size: 15 residues. Germline V gives CDR1 DFQATT, CDR2 SNEGSKA (reference sequence). CDR3 region: CSAGYSGSGGYEQYL. DNA for the CDR3: TGCAGTGCTGGTTATAGCGGGAGCGGGGGCTACGAGCAGTACCTC.

This clonotype was seen only a few times. The chain employs TRBV29-1 and TRBJ2-7, with D unclear. From germline, CDR1 is SQVTM and CDR2 ANQGSEA. Deletions cut 1 base from V and 7 bases from J, with 8 bases between. The CDR3 loop spans 11 amino acids. CDR3: CSVEGVREQYF. The CDR3 DNA reads TGCAGCGTTGAAGGGGTGAGAGAGCAGTACTTC.

This sequence joins TRBV5-1 and TRBJ2-7; TRBD1 might be the D (6 bases). With 2 bases removed from V and 3 bases from J, the gap between germline ends came to 15 bases. This CDR3 has 15 residues. CDR1 SGHRS and CDR2 YFSETQ come from the germline V gene. CDR3 amino acids: CASSLDGQYYYEQYF. DNA for the CDR3: TGCGCCAGCAGCTTAGACGGACAGTATTACTACGAGCAGTACTTC.

Ten or more counts support this clonotype. This chain connects TRBV5-5 to TRBJ2-5, with D possibly TRBD2 on 5 matching bases. The CDR3 has 15 residues. Deletions cut 0 bases from V and 5 bases from J, with 14 bases between. Germline V gene lookup returns CDR1 SGHKS and CDR2 YYEKEE (reference sequence). The CDR3 protein is CASSLEVGISETQYF. DNA of the CDR3: TGTGCCAGCAGCTTGGAGGTCGGGATCTCGGAGACCCAGTACTTC. The variable domain in full, completed from reference TRBV5-5 and TRBJ2-5, reads DAGVTQSPTHLIKTRGQQVTLRCSPISGHKSVSWYQQVLGQGPQFIFQYYEKEERGRGNFPDRFSARQFPNYSSELNVNALLLGDSALYLCASSLEVGISETQYFGPGTRLLVL.

This clonotype has a handful of counts. The genes are TRBV10-3 and TRBJ2-1; weak D call: TRBD2 (5 bases). V was clipped by 8 bases and J by 9 bases, with 17 bases between them. The CDR3 loop spans 13 amino acids. CDR1 and CDR2 (germline): ENHRY, SYGVKD. The CDR3 nucleotides read TGTGCCATCGGAGGAATTGGTCGGGGTGAGCAGTTCTTC. Protein product: CAIGGIGRGEQFF.

V and J are TRBV14 and TRBJ2-5; D possibly uses TRBD1 or TRBD2 (5 bases each). Germline CDR1 SGHDN, CDR2 FVKESK. The CDR3 length is 13 residues. V was trimmed by 5 bases and J by 7 bases, leaving 14 bases between them. Written as DNA, the CDR3 is TGTGCCAGCAGCTACGGGACGAGTGGGACCCAGTACTTC. It encodes CASSYGTSGTQYF. The variable domain in full, completed from reference TRBV14 and TRBJ2-5, reads EAGVTQFPSHSVIEKGQTVTLRCDPISGHDNLYWYRRVMGKEIKFLLHFVKESKQDESGMPNNRFLAERTGGTYSTLKVQPAELEDSGVYFCASSYGTSGTQYFGPGTRLLVL.

In this sample, this clonotype turned up many times. Here the CDR3 reads CASSPPQTQSPYGYTF. The CDR3 DNA is TGTGCCAGCTCACCACCCCAGACACAGAGCCCCTATGGCTACACCTTC. The rearrangement joins TRBV18 to TRBJ1-2; D gene uncertain. Trimming took off 0 bases at V and 4 bases at J, with 15 bases between the two ends. Germline V gene lookup returns CDR1 KGHSH and CDR2 LQKENI. This CDR3 has 16 amino acids. Together with reference TRBV18 and TRBJ1-2, the CDR3 gives the full variable domain: NAGVMQNPRHLVRRRGQEARLRCSPMKGHSHVYWYRQLPEEGLKFMVYLQKENIIDESGMPKERFSAEFPKEGPSILRIQQVVRGDSAAYFCASSPPQTQSPYGYTFGSGTRLTVV.

With respect to this clonotype: This may stem from a read error, because a much larger clone lies one nucleotide away. The chain couples TRBV5-1 to TRBJ2-3, with 9 positions matching TRBD2. The CDR3 is made up of 15 amino acids. The V gene's germline CDR1 is SGHRS and CDR2 YFSETQ. CDR3 nucleotide sequence: TGCGTCAGCAGCTTAAGCGGGAGGACCACAGATACGCAGTATTTT. Residues: CVSSLSGRTTDTQYF.

The chain joins TRBV6-1 to TRBJ1-6; the D gene is possibly TRBD1 (6 bases). Germline lookup yields CDR1 MNHNS and CDR2 SASEGT. V gave up 5 bases and J gave up 8 bases, with 16 bases separating them. The CDR3 is made up of 15 amino acids. The CDR3 coding sequence is TGTGCCAGCAGTCGGGACACTGGGACCTATTCACCCCTCCACTTT. This sequence encodes CASSRDTGTYSPLHF.

This clonotype was seen at least ten times. V gene TRBV12-3 or TRBV12-4 combines with J gene TRBJ1-5; D may be TRBD1 (5 bases). V was cut by 4 bases and J by 4 bases, with 17 bases left in between. This CDR3 is 16 amino acids long. The CDR3 DNA reads as TGTGCCAGCAGTTGGGGGAGGGATAGGGGAAATCAGCCCCAGCATTTT. This codes for CASSWGRDRGNQPQHF.

This clonotype showed up many times. The chain combines TRBV28 with TRBJ2-3, with D tentatively TRBD2 (6 bases). Germline-derived CDR1 and CDR2 are MDHEN and SYDVKM. The CDR3 loop spans 17 amino acids. V was shortened by 6 bases and J by 5 bases, with 24 bases between the two germline ends. The CDR3 loop is CASRPIPGLGGRDTQYF. As DNA, the CDR3 is TGTGCCAGCAGACCAATACCGGGACTGGGGGGAAGAGATACGCAGTATTTT.

This clonotype was observed a few times. The chain links TRBV27 to TRBJ1-2; 8 bases fit TRBD1. V was pared by 7 bases and J by 4 bases, with 8 bases of the junction left unmatched. This CDR3 contains 14 residues. The germline gives CDR1 MNHEY, CDR2 SMNVEV (reference sequence). The CDR3, as DNA: TGTGCCAGCACCAACCCGGGACAGGCCTATGGCTACACCTTC. Translated: CASTNPGQAYGYTF.

Many counts were recorded for this clonotype. The genes are TRBV28 and TRBJ1-4; D call uncertain. This CDR3 has 16 amino acids. Trimming stripped 6 bases from V and 3 bases from J, with 17 bases between. Germline V CDR1 and CDR2: MDHEN, SYDVKM. The CDR3: CASSSPTGSSNEKLFF. The CDR3 DNA reads TGTGCCAGCAGCTCCCCGACCGGCAGTTCTAATGAAAAACTGTTTTTT.